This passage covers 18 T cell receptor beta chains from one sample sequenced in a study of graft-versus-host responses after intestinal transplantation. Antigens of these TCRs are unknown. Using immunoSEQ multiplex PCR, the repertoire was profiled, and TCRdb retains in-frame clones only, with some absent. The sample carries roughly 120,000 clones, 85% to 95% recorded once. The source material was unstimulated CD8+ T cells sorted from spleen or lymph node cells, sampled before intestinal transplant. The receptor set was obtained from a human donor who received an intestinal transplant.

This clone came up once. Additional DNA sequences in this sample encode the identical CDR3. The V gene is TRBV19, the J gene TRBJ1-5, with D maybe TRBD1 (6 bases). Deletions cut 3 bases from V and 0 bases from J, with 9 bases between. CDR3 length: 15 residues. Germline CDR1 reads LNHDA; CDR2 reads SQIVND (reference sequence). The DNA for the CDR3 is TGTGCCAGTAGTATTGCGGACAGTAGCAATCAGCCCCAGCATTTT. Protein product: CASSIADSSNQPQHF.

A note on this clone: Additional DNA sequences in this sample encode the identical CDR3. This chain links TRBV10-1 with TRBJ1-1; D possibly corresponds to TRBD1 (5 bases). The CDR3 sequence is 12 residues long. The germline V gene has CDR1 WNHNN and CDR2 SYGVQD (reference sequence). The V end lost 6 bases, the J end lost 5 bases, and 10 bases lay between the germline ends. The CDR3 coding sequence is TGCGCCAGCAGCGACCGGGGGACTGAAGCTTTCTTT. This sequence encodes CASSDRGTEAFF.

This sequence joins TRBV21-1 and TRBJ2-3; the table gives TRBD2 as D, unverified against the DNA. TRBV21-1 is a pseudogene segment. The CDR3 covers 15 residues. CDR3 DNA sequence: TGTGCCAGCAGCACGGCTAGCGGGACGACAGATACGCAGTATTTT. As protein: CASSTASGTTDTQYF.

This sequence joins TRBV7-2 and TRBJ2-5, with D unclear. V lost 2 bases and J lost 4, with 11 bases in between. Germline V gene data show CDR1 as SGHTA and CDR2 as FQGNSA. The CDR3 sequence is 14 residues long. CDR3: CASSLFQGPETQYF. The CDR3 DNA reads TGTGCCAGCAGCTTATTTCAAGGGCCAGAGACCCAGTACTTC.

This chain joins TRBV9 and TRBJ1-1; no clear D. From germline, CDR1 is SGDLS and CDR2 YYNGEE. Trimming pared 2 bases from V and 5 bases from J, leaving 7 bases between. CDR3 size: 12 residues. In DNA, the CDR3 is TGTGCCAGCAGCGTTACGGATACTGAAGCTTTCTTT. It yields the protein CASSVTDTEAFF.

CDR3 bases: TGTGCCAGCACCCCCCTCGGGAGTTATAATTCACCCCTCCACTTT. Translated: CASTPLGSYNSPLHF. The chain couples TRBV27 to TRBJ1-6, with D uncertain. With 7 bases removed from V and 4 bases from J, the gap between germline ends came to 14 bases. Germline V gives CDR1 MNHEY, CDR2 SMNVEV (reference sequence). The CDR3 contains 15 residues.

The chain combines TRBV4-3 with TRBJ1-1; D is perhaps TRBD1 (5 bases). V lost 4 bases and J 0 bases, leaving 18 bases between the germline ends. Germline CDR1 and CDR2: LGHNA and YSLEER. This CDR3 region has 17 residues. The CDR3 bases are TGCGCCAGCAGCCCCCGGACATTTAATGGGTTGAACACTGAAGCTTTCTTT. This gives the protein CASSPRTFNGLNTEAFF.

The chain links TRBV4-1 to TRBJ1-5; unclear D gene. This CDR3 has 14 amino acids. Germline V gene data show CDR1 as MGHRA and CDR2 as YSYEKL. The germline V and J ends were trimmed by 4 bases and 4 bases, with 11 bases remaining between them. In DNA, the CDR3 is TGCGCCAGCAGCCCTCAGCCGACTAATCAGCCCCAGCATTTT. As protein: CASSPQPTNQPQHF.

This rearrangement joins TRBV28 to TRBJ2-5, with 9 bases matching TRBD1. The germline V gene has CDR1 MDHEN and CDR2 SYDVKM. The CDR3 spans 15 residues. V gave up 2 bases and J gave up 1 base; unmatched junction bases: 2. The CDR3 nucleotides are TGTGCCAGCAGTTTAGGACAGGGGTTCCAAGAGACCCAGTACTTC. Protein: CASSLGQGFQETQYF.

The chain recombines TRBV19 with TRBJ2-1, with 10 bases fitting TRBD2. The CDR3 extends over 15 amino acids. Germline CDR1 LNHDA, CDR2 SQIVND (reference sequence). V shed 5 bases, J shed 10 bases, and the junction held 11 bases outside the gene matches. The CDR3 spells CASSLGLASLREQFF. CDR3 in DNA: TGTGCCAGTAGTTTGGGACTAGCGTCCCTCCGGGAGCAGTTCTTC.

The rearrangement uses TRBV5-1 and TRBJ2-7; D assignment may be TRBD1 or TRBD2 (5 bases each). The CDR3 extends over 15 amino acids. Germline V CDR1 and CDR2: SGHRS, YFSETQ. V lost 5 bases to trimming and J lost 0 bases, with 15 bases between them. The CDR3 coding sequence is TGCGCCAGCAGACTAGGACAACTTATCTCCTACGAGCAGTACTTC. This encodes CASRLGQLISYEQYF.

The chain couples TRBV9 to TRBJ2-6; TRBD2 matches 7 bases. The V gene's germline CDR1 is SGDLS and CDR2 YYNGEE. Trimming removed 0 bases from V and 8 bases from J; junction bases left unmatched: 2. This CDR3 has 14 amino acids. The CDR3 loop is CASSVDGGTNVLTF. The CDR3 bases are TGTGCCAGCAGCGTAGACGGGGGGACCAACGTCCTGACTTTC.

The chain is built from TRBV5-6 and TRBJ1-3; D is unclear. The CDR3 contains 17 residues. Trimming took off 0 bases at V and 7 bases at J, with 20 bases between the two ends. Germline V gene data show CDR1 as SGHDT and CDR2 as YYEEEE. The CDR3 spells CASSLAVFTFAYNTIYF. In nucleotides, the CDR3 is TGTGCCAGCAGCTTGGCCGTTTTTACGTTCGCTTACAACACCATATATTTT.

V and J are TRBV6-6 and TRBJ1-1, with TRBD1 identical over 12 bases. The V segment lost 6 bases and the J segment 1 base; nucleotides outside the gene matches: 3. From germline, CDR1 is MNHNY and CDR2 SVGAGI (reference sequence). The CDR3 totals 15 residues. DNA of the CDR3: TGTGCCAGCAGAGGGACAGGGGGCCGGAACACTGAAGCTTTCTTT. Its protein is CASRGTGGRNTEAFF.

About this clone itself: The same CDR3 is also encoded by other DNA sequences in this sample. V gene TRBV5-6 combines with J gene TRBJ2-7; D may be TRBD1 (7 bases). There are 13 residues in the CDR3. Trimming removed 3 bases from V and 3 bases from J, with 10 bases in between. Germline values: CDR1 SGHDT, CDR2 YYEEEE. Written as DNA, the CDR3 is TGTGCCAGCAGCTGGGGGGACAGCTACGAGCAGTACTTC. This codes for CASSWGDSYEQYF.

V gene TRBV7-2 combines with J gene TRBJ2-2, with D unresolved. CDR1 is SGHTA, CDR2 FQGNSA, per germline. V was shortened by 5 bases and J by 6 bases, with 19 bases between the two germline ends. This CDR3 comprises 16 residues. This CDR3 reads CASSPSLTTPPGELFF. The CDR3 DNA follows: TGTGCCAGCAGCCCATCCTTGACCACCCCCCCCGGGGAGCTGTTTTTT.

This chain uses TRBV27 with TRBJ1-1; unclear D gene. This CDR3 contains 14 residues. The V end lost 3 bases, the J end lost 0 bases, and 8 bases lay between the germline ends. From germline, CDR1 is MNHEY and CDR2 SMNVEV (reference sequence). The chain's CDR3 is CASSFNGMNTEAFF. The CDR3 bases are TGTGCCAGCAGTTTCAACGGTATGAACACTGAAGCTTTCTTT.

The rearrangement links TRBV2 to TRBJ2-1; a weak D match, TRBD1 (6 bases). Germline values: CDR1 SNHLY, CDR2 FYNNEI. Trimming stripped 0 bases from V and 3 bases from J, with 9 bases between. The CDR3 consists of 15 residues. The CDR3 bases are TGTGCCAGCAGTGAAGCAACAGGGTACTACAATGAGCAGTTCTTC. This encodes CASSEATGYYNEQFF.